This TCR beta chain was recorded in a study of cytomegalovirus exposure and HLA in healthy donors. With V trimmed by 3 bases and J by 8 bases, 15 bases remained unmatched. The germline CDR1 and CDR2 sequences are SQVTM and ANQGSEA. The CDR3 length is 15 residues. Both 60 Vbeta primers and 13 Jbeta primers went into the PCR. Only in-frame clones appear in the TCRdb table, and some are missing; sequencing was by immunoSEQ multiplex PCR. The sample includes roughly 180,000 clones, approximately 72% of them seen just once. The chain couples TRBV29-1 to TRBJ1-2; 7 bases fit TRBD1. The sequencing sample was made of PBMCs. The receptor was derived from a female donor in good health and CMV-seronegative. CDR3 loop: CSVESEYRGSMGYTF. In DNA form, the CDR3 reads TGCAGCGTTGAGAGTGAATACAGGGGCTCTATGGGCTACACCTTC.